Presented here are 3 T cell receptor beta chains from one specimen sequenced in a study of human T cells and chemical hapten exposure. TCRdb re-called the RACE reads with MiXCR, one entry per CDR3 protein. The data contain more than 80,000 distinct CDR3 sequences, 10% to 13% of them singletons. Time point denoted: pre-sensitization, week 0. The treatment was: therapeutic diphenylcyclopropenone sensitization with weekly scalp DPC. Here the sequenced sample was whole blood, taken in connection with sensitization to the hapten diphenylcyclopropenone (DPC). All receptors come from a woman in her sixties or seventies with alopecia areata. Some clones in this sample may be carry-over from other donors' samples.

The chain carries TRBV27 and TRBJ2-7; tentatively, D is TRBD1 (5 bases). The CDR3 loop spans 15 amino acids. V was pared by 0 bases and J by 7 bases, with 16 bases between. Germline loops: CDR1 MNHEY, CDR2 SMNVEV (reference sequence). CDR3 coding DNA: TGTGCCAGCAGTTTATCGGCCGCTCAGGGTACGGAGCAGTACTTC. Its protein is CASSLSAAQGTEQYF.

This clonotype occurred many times. One junction end does not reproduce the germline sequence, and a read error may be involved. The CDR3 here is CASSLVTGQETQYF. The CDR3 nucleotides are TGTGCTAGCAGCTTAGTGACAGGCCAAGAGACCCAGTACTTC. The gene calls are TRBV7-7 and TRBJ2-5, with a weak D call TRBD1 (6 bases). The CDR3 length is 14 residues. The germline gives CDR1 SSHAT, CDR2 FNYEAQ (reference sequence). The variable domain in full, with the rest retrieved from reference TRBV7-7 and TRBJ2-5, is GAGVSQSPRYKVTKRGQDVTLRCDPISSHATLYWYQQALGQGPEFLTYFNYEAQPDKSGLPSDRFSAERPEGSISTLTIQRTEQRDSAMYRCASSLVTGQETQYFGPGTRLLVL.

This clonotype was found many times. The chain recombines TRBV20-1 with TRBJ2-1, with 12 nucleotides matching TRBD2. The CDR3 totals 16 residues. With V trimmed by 2 bases and J by 8 bases, 10 bases remained unmatched. CDR1 is DFQATT, CDR2 SNEGSKA, per germline (reference sequence). The CDR3 reads CSARQTSGGWGDEQFF. CDR3 DNA: TGCAGTGCTAGACAGACTAGCGGGGGCTGGGGAGATGAGCAGTTCTTC.